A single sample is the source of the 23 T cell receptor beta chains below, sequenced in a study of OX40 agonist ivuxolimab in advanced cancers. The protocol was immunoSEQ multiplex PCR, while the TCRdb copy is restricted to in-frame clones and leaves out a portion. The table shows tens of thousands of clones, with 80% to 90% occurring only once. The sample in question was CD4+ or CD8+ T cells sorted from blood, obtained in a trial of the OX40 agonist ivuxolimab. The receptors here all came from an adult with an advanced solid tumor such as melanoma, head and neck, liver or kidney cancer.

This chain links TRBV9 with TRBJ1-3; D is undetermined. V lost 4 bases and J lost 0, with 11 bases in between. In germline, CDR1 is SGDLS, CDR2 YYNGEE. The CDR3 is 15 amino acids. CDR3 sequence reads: CASSLADGSGNTIYF. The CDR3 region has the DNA TGTGCCAGCAGCCTTGCCGACGGCTCTGGAAACACCATATATTTT.

Written as DNA, the CDR3 is TGTGCCAGCAGCCCGCTGGGACTAGCGGGAGGTGGAGATACGCAGTATTTT. Amino acids: CASSPLGLAGGGDTQYF. This chain connects TRBV11-2 to TRBJ2-3; 15 bases match TRBD2. With V trimmed by 5 bases and J by 5 bases, 8 bases remained unmatched. Germline values: CDR1 SGHAT, CDR2 FQNNGV. The CDR3 loop spans 17 amino acids.

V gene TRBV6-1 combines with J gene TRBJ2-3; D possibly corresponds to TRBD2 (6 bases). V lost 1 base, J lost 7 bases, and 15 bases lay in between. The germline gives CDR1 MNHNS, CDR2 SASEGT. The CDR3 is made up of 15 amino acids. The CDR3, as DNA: TGTGCCAGCAGTGAAGTTTTAGCGGCATTTTATACGCAGTATTTT. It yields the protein CASSEVLAAFYTQYF.

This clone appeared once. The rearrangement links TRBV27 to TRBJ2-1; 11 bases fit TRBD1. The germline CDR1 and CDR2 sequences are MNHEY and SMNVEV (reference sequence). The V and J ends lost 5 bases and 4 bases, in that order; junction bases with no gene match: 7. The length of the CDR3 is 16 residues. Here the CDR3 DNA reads TGTGCCAGCAGTCCTAAGGGACAGGGGGGATACAATGAGCAGTTCTTC. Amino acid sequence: CASSPKGQGGYNEQFF.

CDR3 residues: CASSPADSGNTIYF. CDR3 DNA: TGCGCCAGCAGCCCGGCTGACTCTGGAAACACCATATATTTT. J is TRBJ1-3 and V is TRBV5-1, with no clear D. CDR1 and CDR2 from the germline V gene are SGHRS and YFSETQ. Trimming stripped 4 bases from V and 0 bases from J, with 8 bases between. This CDR3 spans 14 amino acids.

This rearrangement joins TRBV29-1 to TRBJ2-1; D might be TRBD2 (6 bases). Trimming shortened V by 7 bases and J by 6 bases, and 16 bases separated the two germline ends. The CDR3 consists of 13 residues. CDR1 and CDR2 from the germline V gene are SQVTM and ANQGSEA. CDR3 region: CSAPGRPGNEQFF. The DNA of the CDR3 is TGCAGCGCCCCCGGGAGACCAGGCAATGAGCAGTTCTTC.

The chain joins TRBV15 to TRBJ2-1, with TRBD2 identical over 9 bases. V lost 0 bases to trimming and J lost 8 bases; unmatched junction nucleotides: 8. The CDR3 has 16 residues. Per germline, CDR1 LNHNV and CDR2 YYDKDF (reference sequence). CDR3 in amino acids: CATSRDRLAGRDEQFF. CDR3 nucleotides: TGTGCCACCAGCAGAGATCGGCTAGCGGGAAGGGATGAGCAGTTCTTC.

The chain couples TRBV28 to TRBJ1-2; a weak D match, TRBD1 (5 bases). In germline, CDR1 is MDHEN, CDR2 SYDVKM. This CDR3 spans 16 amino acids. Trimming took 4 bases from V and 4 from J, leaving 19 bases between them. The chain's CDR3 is CASSSLGRERAYGYTF. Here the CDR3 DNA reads TGTGCCAGCAGTTCCCTTGGCAGGGAGCGGGCCTATGGCTACACCTTC.

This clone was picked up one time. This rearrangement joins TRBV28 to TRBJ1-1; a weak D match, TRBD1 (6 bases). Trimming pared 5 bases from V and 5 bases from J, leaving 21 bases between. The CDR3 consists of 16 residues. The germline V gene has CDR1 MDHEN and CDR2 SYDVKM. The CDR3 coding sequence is TGTGCCAGCAGTAACCCATCCAGGGGCCCGGGGACTGAAGCTTTCTTT. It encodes CASSNPSRGPGTEAFF.

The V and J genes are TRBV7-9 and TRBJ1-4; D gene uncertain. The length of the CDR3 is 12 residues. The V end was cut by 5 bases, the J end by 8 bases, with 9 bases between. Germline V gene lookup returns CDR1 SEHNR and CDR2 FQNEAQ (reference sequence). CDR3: CASSPRGEKLFF. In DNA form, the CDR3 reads TGTGCCAGCAGCCCCCGCGGGGAAAAACTGTTTTTT. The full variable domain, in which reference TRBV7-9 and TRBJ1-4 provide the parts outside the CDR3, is DTGVSQNPRHKITKRGQNVTFRCDPISEHNRLYWYRQTLGQGPEFLTYFQNEAQLEKSRLLSDRFSAERPKGSFSTLEIQRTEQGDSAMYLCASSPRGEKLFFGSGTQLSVL.

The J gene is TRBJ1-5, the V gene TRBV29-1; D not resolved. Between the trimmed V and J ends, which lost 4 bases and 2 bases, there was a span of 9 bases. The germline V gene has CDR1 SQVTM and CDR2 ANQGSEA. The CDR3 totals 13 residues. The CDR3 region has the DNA TGCAGCGTTGGGGGTCTGGGCAATCAGCCCCAGCATTTT. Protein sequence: CSVGGLGNQPQHF.

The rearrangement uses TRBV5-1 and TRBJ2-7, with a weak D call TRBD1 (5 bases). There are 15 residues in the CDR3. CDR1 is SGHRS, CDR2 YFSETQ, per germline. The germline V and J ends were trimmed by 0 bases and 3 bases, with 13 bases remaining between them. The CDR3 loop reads CASSLAGTGHYEQYF. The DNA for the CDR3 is TGCGCCAGCAGCTTGGCAGGTACAGGACACTACGAGCAGTACTTC.

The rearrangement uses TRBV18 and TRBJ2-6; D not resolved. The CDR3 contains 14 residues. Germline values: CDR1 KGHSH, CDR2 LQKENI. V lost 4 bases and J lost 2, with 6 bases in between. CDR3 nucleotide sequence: TGTGCCAGCTCACAAGCAACTGGGGCCAACGTCCTGACTTTC. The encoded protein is CASSQATGANVLTF.

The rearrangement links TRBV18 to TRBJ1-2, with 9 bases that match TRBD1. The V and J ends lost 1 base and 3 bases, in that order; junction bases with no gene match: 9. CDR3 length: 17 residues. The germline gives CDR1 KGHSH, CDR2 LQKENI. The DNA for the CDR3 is TGTGCCAGCTCACCACGGTTCCCAACAGGGGGCTACTATGGCTACACCTTC. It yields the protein CASSPRFPTGGYYGYTF.

This chain's CDR3 is CASSVGLATYNEQFF. The CDR3 nucleotides are TGTGCCAGCAGCGTTGGACTAGCGACTTACAATGAGCAGTTCTTC. The chain is built from TRBV9 and TRBJ2-1, with TRBD2 identical over 9 bases. The V segment lost 2 bases and the J segment 4 bases; nucleotides outside the gene matches: 4. The CDR3 extends over 15 amino acids. CDR1 and CDR2 (germline): SGDLS, YYNGEE.

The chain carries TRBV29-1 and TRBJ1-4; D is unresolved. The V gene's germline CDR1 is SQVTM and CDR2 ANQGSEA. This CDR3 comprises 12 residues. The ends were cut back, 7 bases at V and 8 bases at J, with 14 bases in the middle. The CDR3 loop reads CSAASVVEKLFF. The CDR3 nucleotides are TGCAGCGCCGCCAGTGTGGTGGAAAAACTGTTTTTT.

CDR3 DNA sequence: TGCGCCAGCAGCCCTGGACTAGCGGGTAAGAGTGAGCAGTTCTTC. This codes for CASSPGLAGKSEQFF. The chain links TRBV5-1 to TRBJ2-1; 11 bases line up with TRBD2. Germline V gene data show CDR1 as SGHRS and CDR2 as YFSETQ. The CDR3 extends over 15 amino acids. V dropped 4 bases and J dropped 9; count of bases not matched to a gene: 9.

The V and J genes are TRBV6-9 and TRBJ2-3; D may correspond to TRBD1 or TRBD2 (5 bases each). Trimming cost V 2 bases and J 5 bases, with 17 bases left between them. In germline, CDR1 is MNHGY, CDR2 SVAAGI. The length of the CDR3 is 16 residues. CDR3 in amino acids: CASSYLRGRGLDTQYF. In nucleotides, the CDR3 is TGTGCCAGCAGTTATCTGAGGGGACGAGGGTTAGATACGCAGTATTTT.

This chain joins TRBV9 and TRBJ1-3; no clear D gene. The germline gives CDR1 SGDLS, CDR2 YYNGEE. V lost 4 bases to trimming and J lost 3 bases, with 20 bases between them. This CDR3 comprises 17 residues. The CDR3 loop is CASSPFGGSVGGNTIYF. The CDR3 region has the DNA TGTGCCAGCAGCCCCTTCGGCGGCTCAGTAGGTGGAAACACCATATATTTT.

DNA for the CDR3: TGTGCCAGCAGTTTGGGGACTAGCGGCTCTTTTTACGAGCAGTACTTC. The encoded protein is CASSLGTSGSFYEQYF. The V gene is TRBV28, the J gene TRBJ2-7, with 11 nucleotides matching TRBD2. The CDR3 is 16 amino acids. The germline V gene encodes CDR1 MDHEN and CDR2 SYDVKM. J was trimmed by 4 bases and V by 3 bases; bases with no gene match: 8.

The CDR3 nucleotides are TGCGCCAGCAGCCCATTCGAGGTAGCGGGGGGCTACAATGAGCAGTTCTTC. It is translated as CASSPFEVAGGYNEQFF. The chain links TRBV4-1 to TRBJ2-1, with 10 bases fitting TRBD2. Germline V lookup: CDR1 MGHRA, CDR2 YSYEKL. The V and J ends lost 4 bases and 3 bases, in that order; junction bases with no gene match: 9. This CDR3 is 17 amino acids long.

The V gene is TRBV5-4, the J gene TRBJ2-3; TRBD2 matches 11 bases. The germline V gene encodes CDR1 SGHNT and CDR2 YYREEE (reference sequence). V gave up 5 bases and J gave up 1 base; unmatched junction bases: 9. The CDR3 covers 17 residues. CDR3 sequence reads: CASRTGTSGVRTDTQYF. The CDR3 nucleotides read TGTGCCAGCAGAACCGGGACTAGCGGAGTACGCACAGATACGCAGTATTTT.

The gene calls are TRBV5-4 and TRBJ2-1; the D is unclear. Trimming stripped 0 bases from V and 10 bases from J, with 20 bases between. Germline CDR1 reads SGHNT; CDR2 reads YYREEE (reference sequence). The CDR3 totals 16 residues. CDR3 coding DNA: TGTGCCAGCAGCTTGGATATCGACTCAGCCAGGAGAGAGCAGTTCTTC. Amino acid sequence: CASSLDIDSARREQFF.